The rows below give T cell receptor beta chains drawn from one sample of a study of blood T cell repertoires in COVID-19. Method: immunoSEQ multiplex PCR; TCRdb's copy keeps in-frame clones and lacks some. The sample has under 150,000 clones, approximately 91% seen once. Material for sequencing was peripheral blood. These receptors were collected from a woman aged 70-85 years who had recovered from COVID-19. The CDR3 runs from the conserved cysteine through the conserved F or W. D genes are given only for firm matches. Some rows mark clone size as missing; the rest say once, few, many or name a class of expanded clone.

d_gene,v_gene,abundance,j_gene,CDR3nt,CDR3aa
TRBD2,TRBV5-1,NA,TRBJ2-5,TGCGCCAGCAGCTTGTTAACGGGAGGGGAGACCCAGTACTTC,CASSLLTGGETQYF
TRBD1,TRBV11-1,once,TRBJ2-7,TGTGCCAGCAGCTTTGCGACAGGGGAGCCCTACGAGCAGTACTTC,CASSFATGEPYEQYF
TRBD2,TRBV7-9,NA,TRBJ2-3,TGTGCCAGCAGCCAGGGACTAGCGGGGACCACAGATACGCAGTATTTT,CASSQGLAGTTDTQYF
NA,TRBV27,NA,TRBJ2-7,TGTGCCAGCAGTTTAAAGTCAGCAGGCTACGAGCAGTACTTC,CASSLKSAGYEQYF
NA,TRBV30,NA,TRBJ2-5,TGTGCCTGGAGTGTCGACGGGGGGCTTGGGGGGACCCAGTACTTC,CAWSVDGGLGGTQYF
TRBD2,TRBV27,NA,TRBJ2-5,TGTGCCAGCAGTTTATCCGGGACAGGTCGGACTAGCGGGATCGGAGAGACCCAGTACTTC,CASSLSGTGRTSGIGETQYF
TRBD1,TRBV4-2,NA,TRBJ1-1,TGTGCCAGCAGCCCTGGGACAGGGGTGGGTGAAGCTTTCTTT,CASSPGTGVGEAFF
NA,TRBV2,once,TRBJ2-7,TGTGCCAGCGCCCGGAGAGTGGGTCCGTACGAGCAGTACTTC,CASARRVGPYEQYF
TRBD1,TRBV2,NA,TRBJ1-2,TGTGCCAGCAGTGTTACCAGGGGGGAATATGGCTACACCTTC,CASSVTRGEYGYTF
NA,TRBV18,NA,TRBJ2-1,TGTGCCAGCTCACCGAACGAAGCCCATGAGCAGTTCTTC,CASSPNEAHEQFF
TRBD2,TRBV5-1,NA,TRBJ2-3,TGCGCCAGCAGCTTGGACCTACGGGGCGGGGGGTTCACAGATACGCAGTATTTT,CASSLDLRGGGFTDTQYF
NA,TRBV5-5,NA,TRBJ2-2,TGTGCCAGCAGCCCGACAGGATCCAACACCGGGGAGCTGTTTTTT,CASSPTGSNTGELFF
TRBD1,TRBV6-6,NA,TRBJ1-2,TGTGCCAGCAGCGACGAGAGGACAGGGAGGGGCGGCTACACCTTC,CASSDERTGRGGYTF
NA,TRBV5-1,NA,TRBJ1-4,TGCGCCAGCAGCCCAACTGTGTTACATGAAAAACTGTTTTTT,CASSPTVLHEKLFF
NA,TRBV6-5,NA,TRBJ2-7,TGTGCCAGCAGTTACTCGGCCAACTACGAGCAGTACTTC,CASSYSANYEQYF
NA,TRBV7-2,once,TRBJ2-5,TGTGCCAGCAGCTTAGTACAGGGGACCCAGTACTTC,CASSLVQGTQYF
TRBD1,TRBV7-2,NA,TRBJ2-1,TGTGCCAGCAGTCGGGACAGAAGTTACAATGAGCAGTTCTTC,CASSRDRSYNEQFF
TRBD2,TRBV5-6,NA,TRBJ2-7,TGTGCCAGCAATGGACTAGCGGGGGGGCTCGAGCAGTACTTC,CASNGLAGGLEQYF
TRBD1,TRBV5-8,few,TRBJ1-3,TGTGCCAGCCGGACAGGCTACTCTGGAAACACCATATATTTT,CASRTGYSGNTIYF
NA,TRBV5-1,NA,TRBJ1-6,TGCGCCAGCAGCTTGGCCACAAGTTCTTATTCACCCCTCCACTTT,CASSLATSSYSPLHF
NA,TRBV23-1,NA,TRBJ1-6,TGCGCCAGCAGTCAATCGCCCGGAGTGAATTCACCCCTCCACTTT,CASSQSPGVNSPLHF
TRBD1,TRBV4-3,NA,TRBJ1-6,TGCGCCAGCAGCCAGCATCCTCCGGGGACAGGAAATTCACCCCTCCACTTT,CASSQHPPGTGNSPLHF
TRBD1,TRBV4-1,once,TRBJ2-5,TGCGCCAGCAGCCAAGAACAGGGGGCGGGAGAGACCCAGTACTTC,CASSQEQGAGETQYF
NA,TRBV2,NA,TRBJ1-4,TGTGCCAGCAGTCAGGGGCGGAGTAATGAAAAACTGTTTTTT,CASSQGRSNEKLFF
TRBD1,TRBV28,NA,TRBJ2-7,TGTGCCAGCAGCTGGGACAGGAGTACGAGGGAGCAGTACTTC,CASSWDRSTREQYF